The 12 T cell receptor beta chains below all came from one sample that was sequenced in a study of T cells after posttransplantation cyclophosphamide. Methotrexate plus calcineurin inhibitor accompanied controls' myeloablative marrow transplants; sampling was 1 year later. Measured with immunoSEQ multiplex PCR; TCRdb has only the in-frame clones, and not every one. The table lists about 24,000 clones, around 92% of them singletons. This sample comprised PBMCs, obtained after an allogeneic stem cell transplant with a calcineurin inhibitor and methotrexate. The receptor source for this set is a female patient aged 50-59 years who received an allogeneic stem cell transplant from an unrelated donor, was CMV-positive, and had chronic GVHD only. Some T cells may trace back to the graft donor.

This clone is a singleton in its sample. The chain employs TRBV11-3 and TRBJ2-1, with 12 positions matching TRBD2. V lost 5 bases and J lost 9; bases outside the gene matches: 11. This CDR3 comprises 16 residues. Germline CDR1 and CDR2: SGHNT and YENEEA. CDR3 DNA sequence: TGTGCCAGCAGCGCTATTCTAGCGGGAGGGCGGGGTGAGCAGTTCTTC. Its protein is CASSAILAGGRGEQFF.

The V and J genes are TRBV19 and TRBJ2-1; 10 bases are a match to TRBD2. Germline-derived CDR1 and CDR2 are LNHDA and SQIVND (reference sequence). The CDR3 loop spans 16 amino acids. V shed 8 bases, J shed 6 bases, and the junction held 13 bases outside the gene matches. CDR3 nucleotides: TGTGCCAGTCGGAGATACGGGACTAGCGAGGTCAATGAGCAGTTCTTC. It codes for CASRRYGTSEVNEQFF. The variable domain in full, completed from reference TRBV19 and TRBJ2-1, reads DGGITQSPKYLFRKEGQNVTLSCEQNLNHDAMYWYRQDPGQGLRLIYYSQIVNDFQKGDIAEGYSVSREKKESFPLTVTSAQKNPTAFYLCASRRYGTSEVNEQFFGPGTRLTVL.

This chain links TRBV28 with TRBJ2-2, with TRBD2 identical over 8 bases. Germline assignment: CDR1 MDHEN and CDR2 SYDVKM. The CDR3 has 15 residues. J was trimmed by 2 bases and V by 6 bases; bases with no gene match: 5. CDR3 nucleotide sequence: TGTGCCAGCAGGGCGGGGGGCGGCAACACCGGGGAGCTGTTTTTT. Encoded protein: CASRAGGGNTGELFF.

The chain uses TRBV29-1 and TRBJ2-7; perhaps TRBD1 as D (6 bases). This CDR3 spans 13 amino acids. CDR1 is SQVTM, CDR2 ANQGSEA, per germline. The V end was cut by 4 bases, the J end by 2 bases, with 12 bases between. The CDR3 region is CSVGGGTTYEQYF. The CDR3 coding sequence is TGCAGCGTTGGAGGGGGTACCACCTACGAGCAGTACTTC.

This chain uses TRBV19 with TRBJ2-3; perhaps TRBD1 as D (5 bases). The V gene lost 4 bases and the J gene lost 3 bases, with 8 bases spanning the gap. Germline V gene lookup returns CDR1 LNHDA and CDR2 SQIVND (reference sequence). The CDR3 length is 13 residues. This CDR3 is CASSNRFTDTQYF. CDR3 bases: TGTGCCAGTAGTAACAGGTTTACAGATACGCAGTATTTT. Variable domain in full (rest from reference TRBV19 and TRBJ2-3): DGGITQSPKYLFRKEGQNVTLSCEQNLNHDAMYWYRQDPGQGLRLIYYSQIVNDFQKGDIAEGYSVSREKKESFPLTVTSAQKNPTAFYLCASSNRFTDTQYFGPGTRLTVL.

The chain links TRBV7-9 to TRBJ2-1, with 15 bases fitting TRBD2. J gave up 3 bases and V 8 bases, and 5 bases lay outside the gene matches. From germline, CDR1 is SEHNR and CDR2 FQNEAQ (reference sequence). The CDR3 extends over 16 amino acids. CDR3 nucleotides: TGTGCCAGCGGACTAGCGGGAGGGATGGGCTACAATGAGCAGTTCTTC. Amino acids: CASGLAGGMGYNEQFF. Combining the CDR3 with reference TRBV7-9 and TRBJ2-1 gives the whole variable domain DTGVSQNPRHKITKRGQNVTFRCDPISEHNRLYWYRQTLGQGPEFLTYFQNEAQLEKSRLLSDRFSAERPKGSFSTLEIQRTEQGDSAMYLCASGLAGGMGYNEQFFGPGTRLTVL.

This chain joins TRBV28 and TRBJ2-7; the D is unclear. Germline-derived CDR1 and CDR2 are MDHEN and SYDVKM. V was shortened by 4 bases and J by 6 bases, with 16 bases between the two germline ends. The CDR3 runs 14 residues. For the CDR3, the DNA is TGTGCCAGCAGTTCTCCTAGTCTCAGTTCCGAGCAGTACTTC. Translating gives CASSSPSLSSEQYF.

This clone was observed once. The chain couples TRBV6-1 to TRBJ2-1, with 7 bases aligning to TRBD2. Looked up from germline, CDR1 is MNHNS and CDR2 is SASEGT. V gave up 6 bases and J gave up 4 bases; unmatched junction bases: 9. The CDR3 has 15 residues. DNA of the CDR3: TGTGCCAGCAGCCCCCGAGTGGGAGGGTACAATGAGCAGTTCTTC. Translated: CASSPRVGGYNEQFF.

The rearrangement uses TRBV14 and TRBJ1-1; D is unresolved. The CDR3 covers 16 residues. With 0 bases removed from V and 3 bases from J, the gap between germline ends came to 14 bases. Germline V CDR1 and CDR2: SGHDN, FVKESK. The CDR3 loop is CASSQERWGGDTEAFF. The CDR3 nucleotides are TGTGCCAGCAGCCAAGAACGCTGGGGAGGCGACACTGAAGCTTTCTTT.

A few counts support this clone. The junction differs from germline at one of its ends, possibly a read error. The J gene is TRBJ1-5, the V gene TRBV28; 10 bases map to TRBD1. There are 12 residues in the CDR3. Germline-derived CDR1 and CDR2 are MDHEN and SYDVKM. CDR3 DNA: TGTGCCAGCACCAGCCCAGGGACAGGGGACACCTTT. Translation: CASTSPGTGDTF.

V usage is TRBV9 and J usage is TRBJ1-2, with D tentatively TRBD1 (6 bases). The ends were cut back, 0 bases at V and 4 bases at J, with 16 bases in the middle. The CDR3 consists of 16 residues. Germline CDR1 is SGDLS and CDR2 is YYNGEE. CDR3 region: CASSVAPRGQSYGYTF. The DNA of the CDR3 is TGTGCCAGCAGCGTAGCTCCTCGCGGACAGAGCTATGGCTACACCTTC.

The chain joins TRBV19 to TRBJ1-1, with D tentatively TRBD1 (5 bases). The CDR3 covers 14 residues. The V end was cut by 7 bases, the J end by 0 bases, with 12 bases between. From germline, CDR1 is LNHDA and CDR2 SQIVND (reference sequence). CDR3 bases: TGTGCCAGTAAGTGGGGCGGGGTGAACACTGAAGCTTTCTTT. The encoded protein is CASKWGGVNTEAFF.